A selection of T cell receptor beta chains follows, all from one sample in a study of cytomegalovirus exposure and HLA in healthy donors. This table comes from immunoSEQ multiplex PCR, and its TCRdb copy is limited to in-frame clones, with some not included. The table includes some 110,000 clones, less than 70% detected once. Sequencing used PBMCs. The receptors stem from a woman in her twenties or thirties in good health and CMV-seronegative. Both conserved end residues are part of each CDR3. A D gene is named only where the DNA matches it firmly. Only part of the rows carry a size: once, few, many, or a class if the clone is expanded.

CDR3: CASSARQGAGYGYTF
DNA: TGCGCCAGCAGCGCCCGGCAGGGGGCGGGATATGGCTACACCTTC
J: TRBJ1-2
D: TRBD1
length: 15
V: TRBV4-1
size: .

CDR3: CASTPPGQGAYEQYF
DNA: TGTGCCAGCACCCCCCCGGGACAGGGGGCGTACGAGCAGTACTTC
J: TRBJ2-7
D: TRBD1
length: 15
V: TRBV28
size: .

CDR3: CASSEMGEGPYEQYF
DNA: TGTGCCAGCAGTGAGATGGGGGAGGGTCCCTACGAGCAGTACTTC
J: TRBJ2-7
D: TRBD2
length: 15
V: TRBV2
size: few

CDR3: CATSRGRMYQETQYF
DNA: TGTGCCACCAGCAGGGGCAGAATGTACCAAGAGACCCAGTACTTC
J: TRBJ2-5
D: .
length: 15
V: TRBV15
size: .

CDR3: CASRQGALGANVLTF
DNA: TGTGCCAGCCGACAGGGGGCGCTTGGGGCCAACGTCCTGACTTTC
J: TRBJ2-6
D: TRBD1
length: 15
V: TRBV28
size: .

CDR3: CASSLSGGTYEQYF
DNA: TGTGCCAGCAGTCTTAGCGGGGGGACCTACGAGCAGTACTTC
J: TRBJ2-7
D: TRBD2
length: 14
V: TRBV6-1
size: .

CDR3: CASSVRTGGTDTQYF
DNA: TGTGCCAGCAGTGTTAGGACAGGGGGCACAGATACGCAGTATTTT
J: TRBJ2-3
D: TRBD1
length: 15
V: TRBV2
size: .

CDR3: CASSSFLSGANVLTF
DNA: TGTGCCAGCAGTTCCTTTTTGTCTGGGGCCAACGTCCTGACTTTC
J: TRBJ2-6
D: .
length: 15
V: TRBV6-5
size: .

CDR3: CASSEGTGGNQPQHF
DNA: TGTGCCAGCAGTGAAGGGACAGGGGGCAATCAGCCCCAGCATTTT
J: TRBJ1-5
D: TRBD1
length: 15
V: TRBV6-1
size: .

CDR3: CASSAPGTSEGNEQFF
DNA: TGTGCCAGCAGCGCCCCCGGGACCTCGGAGGGTAATGAGCAGTTCTTC
J: TRBJ2-1
D: .
length: 16
V: TRBV7-6
size: .

CDR3: CASSPWIAAGAGNEQFF
DNA: TGTGCCAGCAGCCCCTGGATAGCGGCGGGAGCGGGCAATGAGCAGTTCTTC
J: TRBJ2-1
D: TRBD2
length: 17
V: TRBV11-2
size: few

CDR3: CAADSLAGGPGGYNEQFF
DNA: TGTGCAGCAGATTCCCTAGCGGGAGGGCCTGGTGGCTACAATGAGCAGTTCTTC
J: TRBJ2-1
D: TRBD2
length: 18
V: TRBV7-9
size: .

CDR3: CASGRQGHSGNTIYF
DNA: TGTGCCAGCGGCAGACAGGGCCACTCTGGAAACACCATATATTTT
J: TRBJ1-3
D: TRBD1
length: 15
V: TRBV6-1
size: once

CDR3: CASSPRVSSYGLAGANEQFF
DNA: TGTGCCAGCAGCCCAAGGGTCAGTTCCTACGGACTAGCGGGAGCCAATGAGCAGTTCTTC
J: TRBJ2-1
D: TRBD2
length: 20
V: TRBV27
size: .

CDR3: CASSVGPGLTANNEQFF
DNA: TGTGCCAGCAGCGTAGGCCCGGGACTAACGGCTAACAATGAGCAGTTCTTC
J: TRBJ2-1
D: TRBD2
length: 17
V: TRBV9
size: .